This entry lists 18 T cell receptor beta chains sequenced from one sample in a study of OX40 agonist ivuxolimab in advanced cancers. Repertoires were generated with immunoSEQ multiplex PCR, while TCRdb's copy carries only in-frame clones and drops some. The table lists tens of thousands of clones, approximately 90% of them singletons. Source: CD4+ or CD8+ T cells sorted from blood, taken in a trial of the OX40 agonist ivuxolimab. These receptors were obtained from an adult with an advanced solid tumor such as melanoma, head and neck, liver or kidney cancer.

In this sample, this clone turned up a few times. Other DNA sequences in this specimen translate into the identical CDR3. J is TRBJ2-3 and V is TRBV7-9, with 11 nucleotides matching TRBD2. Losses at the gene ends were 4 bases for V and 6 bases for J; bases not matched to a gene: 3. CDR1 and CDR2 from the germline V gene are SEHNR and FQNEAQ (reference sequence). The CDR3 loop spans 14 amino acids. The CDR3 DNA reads TGTGCCAGCAGCTCTCGGACTAGCGGGGATACGCAGTATTTT. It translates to CASSSRTSGDTQYF.

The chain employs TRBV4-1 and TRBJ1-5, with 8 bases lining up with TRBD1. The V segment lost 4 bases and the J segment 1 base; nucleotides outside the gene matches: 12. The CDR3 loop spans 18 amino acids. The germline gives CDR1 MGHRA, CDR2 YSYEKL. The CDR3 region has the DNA TGCGCCAGCAGCCTCGGACAGGGAACTGCTAGAAGCAATCAGCCCCAGCATTTT. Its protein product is CASSLGQGTARSNQPQHF.

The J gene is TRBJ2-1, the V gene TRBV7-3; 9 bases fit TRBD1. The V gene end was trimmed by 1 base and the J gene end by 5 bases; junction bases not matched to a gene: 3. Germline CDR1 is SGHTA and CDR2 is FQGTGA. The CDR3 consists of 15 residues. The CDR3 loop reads CASSLSGTGNNEQFF. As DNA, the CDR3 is TGTGCCAGCAGCTTAAGTGGGACAGGGAACAATGAGCAGTTCTTC.

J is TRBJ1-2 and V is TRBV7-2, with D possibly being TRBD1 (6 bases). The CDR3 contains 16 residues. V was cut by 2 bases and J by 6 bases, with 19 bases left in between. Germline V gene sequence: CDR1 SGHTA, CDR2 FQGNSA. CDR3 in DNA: TGTGCCAGCAGCTTAAGTCACAAGGGGGATTTAAATGGCTACACCTTC. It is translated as CASSLSHKGDLNGYTF.

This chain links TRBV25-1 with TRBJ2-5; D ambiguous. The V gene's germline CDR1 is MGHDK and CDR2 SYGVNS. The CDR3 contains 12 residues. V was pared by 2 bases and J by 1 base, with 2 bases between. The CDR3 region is CASSELQETQYF. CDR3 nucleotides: TGTGCCAGCAGTGAACTCCAAGAGACCCAGTACTTC.

Written as DNA, the CDR3 is TGCGCCAGCAGCCAAGAAATAGGCACCGGACTAGCGGATGTCGGCGAGCAGTACTTC. Translating gives CASSQEIGTGLADVGEQYF. J is TRBJ2-7 and V is TRBV4-1, with 10 bases matching TRBD2. Looked up from germline, CDR1 is MGHRA and CDR2 is YSYEKL. The length of the CDR3 is 19 residues. Unmatched junction bases numbered 17, after V lost 0 bases and J lost 6 bases.

DNA for the CDR3: TGTGCCAGCAGAGCAATAAGGGGGGCGGCTAATGAAAAACTGTTTTTT. It codes for CASRAIRGAANEKLFF. The chain joins TRBV11-2 to TRBJ1-4; D is perhaps TRBD1 (6 bases). CDR3 length: 16 residues. Germline-derived CDR1 and CDR2 are SGHAT and FQNNGV. The V gene lost 6 bases and the J gene lost 3 bases, with 17 bases spanning the gap.

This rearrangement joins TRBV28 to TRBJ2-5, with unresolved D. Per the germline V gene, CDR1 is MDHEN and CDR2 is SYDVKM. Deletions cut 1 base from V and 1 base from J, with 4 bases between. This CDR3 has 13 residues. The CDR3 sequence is CASSLLGQETQYF. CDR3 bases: TGTGCCAGCAGTTTATTGGGCCAAGAGACCCAGTACTTC.

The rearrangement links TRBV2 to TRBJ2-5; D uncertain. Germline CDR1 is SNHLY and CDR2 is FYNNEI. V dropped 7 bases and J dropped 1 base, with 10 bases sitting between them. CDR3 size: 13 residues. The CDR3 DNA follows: TGTGCCAGCACGGTGAACAGCCAAGAGACCCAGTACTTC. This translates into CASTVNSQETQYF.

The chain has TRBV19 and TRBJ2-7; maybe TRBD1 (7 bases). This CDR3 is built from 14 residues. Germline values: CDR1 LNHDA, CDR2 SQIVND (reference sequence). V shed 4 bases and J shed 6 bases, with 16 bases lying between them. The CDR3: CASSTQGGKGEQYF. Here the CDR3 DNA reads TGTGCCAGTAGTACCCAGGGGGGAAAGGGCGAGCAGTACTTC.

CDR3 amino acids: CASSFQGLRYGYTF. DNA for the CDR3: TGTGCCAGCAGTTTTCAGGGGCTTCGATATGGCTACACCTTC. The V call is TRBV28, the J call TRBJ1-2; a weak D match, TRBD1 (6 bases). Germline-derived CDR1 and CDR2 are MDHEN and SYDVKM. This CDR3 is 14 amino acids long. Trimming pared 3 bases from V and 5 bases from J, leaving 13 bases between.

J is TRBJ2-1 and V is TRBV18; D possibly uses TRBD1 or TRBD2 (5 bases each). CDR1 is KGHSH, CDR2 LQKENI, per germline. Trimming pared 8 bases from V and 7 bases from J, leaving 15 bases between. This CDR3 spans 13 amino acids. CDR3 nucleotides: TGTGCCAGCGGGACCCGCGACGGGAATGAGCAGTTCTTC. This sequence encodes CASGTRDGNEQFF.

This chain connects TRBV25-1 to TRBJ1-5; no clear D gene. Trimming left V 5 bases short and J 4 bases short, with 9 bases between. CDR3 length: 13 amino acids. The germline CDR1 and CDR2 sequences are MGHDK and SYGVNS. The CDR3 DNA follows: TGTGCCAGCAGTCCGGAAGGAAATCAGCCCCAGCATTTT. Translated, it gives CASSPEGNQPQHF.

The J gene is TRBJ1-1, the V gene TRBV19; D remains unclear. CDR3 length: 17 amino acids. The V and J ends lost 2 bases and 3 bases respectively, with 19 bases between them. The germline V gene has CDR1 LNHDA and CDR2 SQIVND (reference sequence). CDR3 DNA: TGTGCCAGTAGTATAAGAGGGATCTGGGCCGGAGACACTGAAGCTTTCTTT. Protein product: CASSIRGIWAGDTEAFF.

The CDR3 is CASSREDSNEQFF. CDR3 nucleotide sequence: TGTGCCAGCAGCCGCGAAGACAGTAATGAGCAGTTCTTC. The chain carries TRBV5-4 and TRBJ2-1; D may be TRBD1 (5 bases). V shed 4 bases and J shed 7 bases, with 12 bases lying between them. This CDR3 is built from 13 residues. From germline, CDR1 is SGHNT and CDR2 YYREEE (reference sequence).

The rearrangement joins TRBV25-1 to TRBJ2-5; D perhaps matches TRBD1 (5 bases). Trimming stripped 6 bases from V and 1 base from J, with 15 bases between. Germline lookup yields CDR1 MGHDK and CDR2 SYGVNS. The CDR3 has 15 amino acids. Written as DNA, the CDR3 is TGTGCCAGCAGCGACGGATTGACAGTCCAAGAGACCCAGTACTTC. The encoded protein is CASSDGLTVQETQYF.

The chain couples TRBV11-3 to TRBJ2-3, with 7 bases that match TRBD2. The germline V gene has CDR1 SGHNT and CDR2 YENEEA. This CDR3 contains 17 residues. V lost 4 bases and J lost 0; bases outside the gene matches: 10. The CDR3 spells CASSSPTSRASTDTQYF. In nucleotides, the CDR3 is TGTGCCAGCAGCTCCCCGACTAGCCGCGCTAGCACAGATACGCAGTATTTT.

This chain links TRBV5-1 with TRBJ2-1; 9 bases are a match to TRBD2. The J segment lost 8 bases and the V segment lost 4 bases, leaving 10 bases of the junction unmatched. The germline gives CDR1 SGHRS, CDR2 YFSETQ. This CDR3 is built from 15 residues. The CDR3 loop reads CASSGGLANRYEQFF. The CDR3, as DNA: TGCGCCAGCAGCGGGGGACTAGCTAACAGGTATGAGCAGTTCTTC.